This TCR beta chain was documented in a study of monozygotic twins with inflammatory bowel disease (dated by TCRdb to 2018 to 2020). General notes on the study: In total, 28 monozygotic twin pairs made up the full study: 19 Danish pairs, all IBD-discordant, plus nine German pairs, of which four were IBD-concordant and five were IBD-discordant. Within discordant pairs, disease-associated traits were sought mainly by comparing IBD patients with their genetically identical healthy co-twins. Each individual had, on average, about 151 000 unique TCRalpha sequences and 181 000 unique TCRbeta sequences available for analysis. Here is what the overall study found, with its caveats: The results gave no support for a single strong signal or clonotype linked to IBD. IBD patients shared fewer clonotypes with other individuals than healthy twins did, most markedly in patients showing signs of disease activity. No difference in repertoire similarity was observed between concordant and discordant twins, possibly owing to limited statistical power. The analysis was unable to tell apart different T cell subtypes. A decrease in TCRbeta repertoire diversity, as measured by inverse Simpson index, was observed in IBD patients compared with their healthy co-twins. Differing immunosuppressive treatments among patients may have added background noise and inter-individual variability to the repertoires.

From each donor, a 2.5 ml peripheral blood sample was drawn into PAXgene tubes and stored at -80 degrees C. Total RNA was isolated from whole blood with the PAXgene blood miRNA kit on an automated QIAcube, without T cell sorting. Peripheral blood from monozygotic twin pairs concordant or discordant for inflammatory bowel disease was subjected to deep TCRalpha and TCRbeta repertoire profiling with unique molecular barcoding. Smoking habits were recorded for all twin pairs, and individuals were classified as current, former or never smokers. A note on this clonotype: Its antigen remains unidentified.

The library relied on 5' RACE. For each TCR library, 3,500 to 4,500 ng of total RNA was used. For each sample, cDNA synthesis with SMARTScribe reverse transcriptase was split into eight separate reactions. During cDNA synthesis, template switching was used to introduce unique molecular identifiers that contained a 6-nucleotide sample barcode. Amplification of TCRalpha and TCRbeta cDNA involved two nested PCRs of approximately 16 and 9 cycles, and each PCR was followed by bead purification. Before amplification, the cDNA was treated with uracil DNA-glycosylase and purified using the QIAquick PCR purification kit. The second PCR added Illumina TruSeq-compatible adapters along with sample-specific barcodes. Library quality and concentration were checked on TapeStation and Qubit, and libraries were pooled at around 5.3 ng each. The pooled libraries were sequenced with 2 x 100 bp reads and custom sequencing primers on an Illumina HiSeq2500 single-index Rapid Run. The study's own analysis went as follows. UMI-based consensus assembly with MiGEC version 1.2.6 was used to correct PCR and sequencing errors. MiXCR version 2.1.1 was used to carry out V(D)J alignment, clonotype assembly and CDR3 extraction. Gene usage, clonotype sharing and MAIT/NKT TCR abundance were normalised by analysing the top 1000, 10 000 and 20 000 clonotypes per sample. After downsampling to 27 000 UMIs, diversity was calculated as the inverse Simpson index using the vegan R package. Statistical testing used paired Mann-Whitney U tests on the discordant twin pairs and applied Benjamini-Hochberg correction for multiple testing. One entry per CDR3 protein sequence results from the TCRdb reprocessing of the reads, with DNA left out. In this record, the V and J calls reflect TCRdb's handling and not the investigators' own analysis. This sample's table carries fewer than 350,000 distinct CDR3 sequences. Of the sample, approximately 2% is held by the ten largest clones.

The CDR3 runs 13 amino acids, cysteine and phenylalanine included. The coding DNA is unavailable. From the germline V gene (reference sequence), CDR1 is DFQATT and CDR2 is SNEGSKA. The specimen sequenced was blood. Recombination connected TRBV20-1 to TRBJ2-3. This clonotype was sampled from a human donor with ulcerative colitis or Crohn's disease, or a healthy co-twin of an affected twin (not recorded which). The CDR3 corresponds to CSARGTSTDTQYF.